This TCR beta chain was observed in a study of blood T cell repertoires in COVID-19. Study details: In each case, the material was cDNA or gDNA derived from T cells, B-cell-depleted T cells, or PBMCs.

V lost 7 bases and J lost 6; bases outside the gene matches: 2. Germline V gives CDR1 MNHEY, CDR2 SVGAGI. The CDR3 is 11 amino acids. Per the original methods: Reference gene primer amplification gave nucleated cell count estimates. Generated by immunoSEQ multiplex PCR, the TCRdb table keeps only in-frame clones and is missing some. That table is the source of V, J and clone size, and D and trimming were worked out from the DNA. In the table there are some 52,000 clones, around 84% of which are singletons. Source material: peripheral blood. This TCR derives from a man between 45 and 60 years old with acute or convalescent COVID-19. The chain has TRBV6-5 and TRBJ1-1; the match to TRBD1 covers 7 bases. The CDR3 protein is CASKQGAEAFF. As DNA, the CDR3 is TGTGCCAGCAAGCAGGGGGCTGAAGCTTTCTTT.